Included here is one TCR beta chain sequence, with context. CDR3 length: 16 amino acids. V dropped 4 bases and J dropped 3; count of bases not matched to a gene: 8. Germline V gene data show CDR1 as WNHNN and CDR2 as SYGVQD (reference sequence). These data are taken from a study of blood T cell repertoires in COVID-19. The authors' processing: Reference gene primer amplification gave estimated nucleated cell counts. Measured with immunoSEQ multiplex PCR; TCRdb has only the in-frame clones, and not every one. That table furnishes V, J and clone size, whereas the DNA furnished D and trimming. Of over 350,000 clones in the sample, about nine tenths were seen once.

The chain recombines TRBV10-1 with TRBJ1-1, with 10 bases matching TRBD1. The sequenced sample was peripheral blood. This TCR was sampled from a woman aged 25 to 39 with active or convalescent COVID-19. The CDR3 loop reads CASSGALGTGDTEAFF. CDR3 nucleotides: TGCGCCAGCAGTGGAGCCCTCGGGACAGGGGACACTGAAGCTTTCTTT.